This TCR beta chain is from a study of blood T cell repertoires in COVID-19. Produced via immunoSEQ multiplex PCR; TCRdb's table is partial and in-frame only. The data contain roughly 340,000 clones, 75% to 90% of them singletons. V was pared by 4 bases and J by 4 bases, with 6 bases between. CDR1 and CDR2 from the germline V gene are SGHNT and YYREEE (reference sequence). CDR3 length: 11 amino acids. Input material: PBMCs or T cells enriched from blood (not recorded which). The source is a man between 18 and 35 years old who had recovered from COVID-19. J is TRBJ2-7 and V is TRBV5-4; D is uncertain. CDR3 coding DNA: TGTGCCAGCAGCCTAGGTTACGAGCAGTACTTC. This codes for CASSLGYEQYF.